Following are 6 T cell receptor beta chains from one sample sequenced in a study of human T cells and chemical hapten exposure. TCRdb used MiXCR to reprocess the RACE reads, holding one entry per CDR3 protein. The sample lists approximately 100,000 distinct CDR3 sequences, roughly a tenth occurring once. Time point denoted: patch test 2, 6 weeks after DPC sensitization. Treatment indicated: therapeutic diphenylcyclopropenone sensitization with weekly scalp DPC. The sequencing here drew on whole blood, taken in connection with sensitization to the hapten diphenylcyclopropenone (DPC). These receptors all stem from a woman in her thirties or forties with alopecia areata. Some clones in this sample may be carry-over from other donors' samples.

The V call is TRBV4-2, the J call TRBJ2-7; possibly TRBD2 for D (5 bases). Germline V lookup: CDR1 LGHNA, CDR2 YNFKEQ. V was trimmed by 5 bases and J by 1 base, leaving 18 bases between them. This CDR3 is built from 16 residues. The CDR3 DNA follows: TGTGCCAGCAGCGCGTCTACGAGGGTGGGGTCCTACGAGCAGTACTTC. Protein: CASSASTRVGSYEQYF.

This clonotype has a handful of counts. This sequence joins TRBV19 and TRBJ1-2; D gene uncertain. V lost 5 bases, J lost 4 bases, and 14 bases lay in between. The germline V gene has CDR1 LNHDA and CDR2 SQIVND (reference sequence). The CDR3 extends over 14 amino acids. The CDR3 coding sequence is TGTGCCAGTAGTGCCCGTTTGAGGAGCTATGGCTACACCTTC. Translating gives CASSARLRSYGYTF.

This clonotype was observed a few times. The V gene is TRBV19, the J gene TRBJ2-6; D ambiguous. Deletions cut 8 bases from V and 5 bases from J, with 13 bases between. The CDR3 runs to 14 residues. The V gene's germline CDR1 is LNHDA and CDR2 SQIVND (reference sequence). CDR3 sequence: CASVATIWANVLTF. In nucleotides, the CDR3 is TGTGCCAGTGTAGCCACAATTTGGGCCAACGTCCTGACTTTC. The entire variable domain, with the rest obtained from reference TRBV19 and TRBJ2-6, is as follows: DGGITQSPKYLFRKEGQNVTLSCEQNLNHDAMYWYRQDPGQGLRLIYYSQIVNDFQKGDIAEGYSVSREKKESFPLTVTSAQKNPTAFYLCASVATIWANVLTFGAGSRLTVL.

This chain uses TRBV6-2 or TRBV6-3 with TRBJ1-2, with unresolved D. The CDR3 contains 15 residues. V dropped 3 bases and J dropped 4 bases, with 15 bases sitting between them. The germline gives CDR1 MNHEY, CDR2 SVGEGT. CDR3 DNA sequence: TGTGCCAGCAGTTATTCGGGCCGGGAGGGCTATGGCTACACCTTC. Amino acid sequence: CASSYSGREGYGYTF.

This clonotype was seen a few times. The rearrangement links TRBV6-2 or TRBV6-3 to TRBJ2-7; no definite D call. Germline V gives CDR1 MNHEY, CDR2 SVGEGT. The length of the CDR3 is 11 residues. Trimming left V 10 bases short and J 0 bases short, with 7 bases between. This CDR3 is CATVSSYEQYF. In nucleotides, the CDR3 is TGTGCCACAGTGAGCTCCTACGAGCAGTACTTC.

This clonotype was seen more than once but under ten times. The CDR3 DNA is TGTGCCAGCAGCGTAACAGGGATTCAGCCCCAGCATTTT. Its translation: CASSVTGIQPQHF. The genes are TRBV6-2 or TRBV6-3 and TRBJ1-5, with a possible D match to TRBD1 (6 bases). V lost 6 bases and J 6 bases, leaving 12 bases between the germline ends. Germline V CDR1 and CDR2: MNHEY, SVGEGT. The CDR3 spans 13 residues.